Following are 29 T cell receptor beta chains from one sample sequenced in a study of cytomegalovirus exposure and HLA in healthy donors. In the PCR, 60 Vbeta and 13 Jbeta primers were used. TCRdb keeps only in-frame clones here, not all; method: immunoSEQ multiplex PCR. Counted here are about 270,000 clones, roughly two thirds occurring once; the ten biggest clones make up around 2%. The sequenced sample was PBMCs. These receptors were obtained from a female donor in good health and CMV-seronegative.

This chain's CDR3 is CASTLLTRITDTQYF. The CDR3 region has the DNA TGTGCCAGCACCTTACTCACTAGAATCACAGATACGCAGTATTTT. The J gene is TRBJ2-3, the V gene TRBV6-1; D perhaps matches TRBD2 (5 bases). Germline V lookup: CDR1 MNHNS, CDR2 SASEGT. This CDR3 is 15 amino acids long. The V and J ends lost 7 bases and 2 bases respectively, with 16 bases between them.

As concerns this clone: Relative to the germline gene, one junction end is altered; a read error may explain this. This sequence joins TRBV7-7 and TRBJ2-1; 9 nucleotides match TRBD1. The germline V gene has CDR1 SSHAT and CDR2 FNYEAQ (reference sequence). The CDR3 length is 14 residues. The CDR3 spells CASSLTTGQGEQFF. The CDR3 DNA reads TGTGCTAGCAGCCTTACTACGGGACAGGGTGAGCAGTTCTTC.

The chain combines TRBV13 with TRBJ2-5, with 10 bases fitting TRBD2. This CDR3 region has 16 residues. J lost 3 bases, V lost 3 bases, and 7 bases had no gene match. Germline V gives CDR1 PRHDT, CDR2 FYEKMQ (reference sequence). CDR3 residues: CASSFRLAGREETQYF. The CDR3, as DNA: TGTGCCAGCAGCTTTAGACTAGCGGGCCGTGAAGAGACCCAGTACTTC.

There are a few counts of this clone. This chain connects TRBV30 to TRBJ2-1; the D gene is possibly TRBD2 (6 bases). This CDR3 region has 13 residues. Per germline, CDR1 GTSNPN and CDR2 SVGIG (reference sequence). V lost 1 base and J lost 6, with 10 bases in between. The CDR3 protein is CAWSGLASNEQFF. CDR3 sequence (DNA): TGTGCCTGGAGTGGCCTAGCGTCCAATGAGCAGTTCTTC.

Only one count was recorded for this clone. The chain has TRBV18 and TRBJ1-2; 12 bases fit TRBD1. CDR1 is KGHSH, CDR2 LQKENI, per germline. V lost 6 bases, J lost 5 bases, and 7 bases stayed unmatched. The CDR3 consists of 15 residues. CDR3 sequence (DNA): TGTGCCAGCTCCGGGACAGGGGGCGCCGGTTATGGCTACACCTTC. Translation: CASSGTGGAGYGYTF.

A few counts support this clone. The V and J genes are TRBV28 and TRBJ2-7; 7 bases are a match to TRBD2. The CDR3 loop spans 17 amino acids. CDR1 MDHEN and CDR2 SYDVKM come from the germline V gene. Losses at the gene ends were 3 bases for V and 3 bases for J; bases not matched to a gene: 14. The CDR3 DNA is TGTGCCAGCAGTTTCCAAACCCGGGGGGACTTACTCTACGAGCAGTACTTC. Translated: CASSFQTRGDLLYEQYF.

The genes are TRBV29-1 and TRBJ1-2; D may be TRBD1 (6 bases). Trimming shortened V by 6 bases and J by 4 bases, and 15 bases separated the two germline ends. There are 13 residues in the CDR3. The germline gives CDR1 SQVTM, CDR2 ANQGSEA. The CDR3 DNA sequence: TGCAGCGTACACTCAGGGGTAGCCTATGGCTACACCTTC. Its protein product is CSVHSGVAYGYTF.

The rearrangement joins TRBV12-5 to TRBJ2-7, with 8 positions matching TRBD2. V lost 3 bases and J lost 6; bases outside the gene matches: 16. The CDR3 sequence is 17 residues long. CDR1 is LGHNT and CDR2 is FRNRAP in the germline V gene. CDR3 sequence (DNA): TGTGCTAGTGGTTTTCCGGAACCCGGGACTAGGTCAATCGAGCAGTACTTC. Encoded protein: CASGFPEPGTRSIEQYF.

This clone was observed a single time. V usage is TRBV5-6 and J usage is TRBJ2-3, with TRBD2 matching 7 bases. V lost 0 bases, J lost 3 bases, and 4 bases stayed unmatched. The CDR3 runs to 15 residues. Germline CDR1 reads SGHDT; CDR2 reads YYEEEE. CDR3 loop: CASSLGVGGTDTQYF. In DNA form, the CDR3 reads TGTGCCAGCAGCTTGGGGGTGGGGGGGACAGATACGCAGTATTTT.

V gene TRBV5-1 combines with J gene TRBJ1-5, with a tentative D call TRBD1 (5 bases). Germline CDR1 reads SGHRS; CDR2 reads YFSETQ. The germline V and J ends were trimmed by 0 bases and 4 bases, with 11 bases remaining between them. This CDR3 is built from 15 residues. CDR3 protein: CASSLDPGRNQPQHF. The CDR3 coding sequence is TGCGCCAGCAGCTTGGACCCAGGGAGGAATCAGCCCCAGCATTTT. The whole variable domain, remainder taken from reference TRBV5-1 and TRBJ1-5, is KAGVTQTPRYLIKTRGQQVTLSCSPISGHRSVSWYQQTPGQGLQFLFEYFSETQRNKGNFPGRFSGRQFSNSRSEMNVSTLELGDSALYLCASSLDPGRNQPQHFGDGTRLSIL.

V gene TRBV5-1 combines with J gene TRBJ2-5; 9 bases match TRBD2. The J call may be wrong; the DNA end is better matched by TRBJ2-7. The germline V gene has CDR1 SGHRS and CDR2 YFSETQ. The CDR3 totals 15 residues. The CDR3 bases are TGCGCCAGCAGCCTATCTAGCGGGACGGTGAGCGAGCAGTACTTC. Translation: CASSLSSGTVSEQYF.

This clone was found once. V is TRBV11-2 and J is TRBJ2-2; 9 bases are shared with TRBD1. The CDR3 spans 16 residues. CDR1 and CDR2 from the germline V gene are SGHAT and FQNNGV. V lost 4 bases to trimming and J lost 5 bases; unmatched junction nucleotides: 8. The CDR3 reads CASSSVRDRVTGELFF. The CDR3 nucleotides read TGTGCCAGCAGCTCCGTCCGGGACAGGGTAACCGGGGAGCTGTTTTTT.

This clone was counted a single time. The chain carries TRBV2 and TRBJ2-7, with TRBD1 identical over 9 bases. CDR3 size: 14 residues. The V gene end was trimmed by 8 bases and the J gene end by 6 bases; junction bases not matched to a gene: 11. Germline-derived CDR1 and CDR2 are SNHLY and FYNNEI. The CDR3 is CASPPGQGLLEQYF. The CDR3 nucleotides are TGTGCCAGCCCACCGGGACAGGGCCTTCTCGAGCAGTACTTC.

CDR3 protein: CASSPGTALSSYNEQFF. The CDR3 nucleotides are TGCGCCAGCAGCCCTGGGACAGCACTGAGCTCCTACAATGAGCAGTTCTTC. The chain carries TRBV5-1 and TRBJ2-1; 7 bases agree with TRBD1. The CDR3 extends over 17 amino acids. V lost 4 bases, J lost 0 bases, and 10 bases stayed unmatched. CDR1 SGHRS and CDR2 YFSETQ come from the germline V gene. The entire variable domain, with the rest obtained from reference TRBV5-1 and TRBJ2-1, is as follows: KAGVTQTPRYLIKTRGQQVTLSCSPISGHRSVSWYQQTPGQGLQFLFEYFSETQRNKGNFPGRFSGRQFSNSRSEMNVSTLELGDSALYLCASSPGTALSSYNEQFFGPGTRLTVL.

The J gene is TRBJ1-4, the V gene TRBV2, with D possibly being TRBD1 (5 bases). CDR1 and CDR2 (germline): SNHLY, FYNNEI. This CDR3 has 16 amino acids. Trimming left V 2 bases short and J 3 bases short, with 13 bases between. The CDR3 region is CASSESKTAPNEKLFF. The CDR3 DNA sequence: TGTGCCAGCAGTGAATCCAAGACAGCCCCTAATGAAAAACTGTTTTTT.

This chain connects TRBV2 to TRBJ2-3; D gene ambiguous. The CDR3 consists of 10 residues. Trimming left V 7 bases short and J 4 bases short, with 3 bases between. CDR1 and CDR2 (germline): SNHLY, FYNNEI. The CDR3: CASTADTQYF. As DNA, the CDR3 is TGTGCCAGCACCGCAGATACGCAGTATTTT.

This clone was seen only a few times. The rearrangement links TRBV2 to TRBJ2-5; D perhaps matches TRBD1 (6 bases). From germline, CDR1 is SNHLY and CDR2 FYNNEI. The CDR3 covers 11 residues. With 6 bases removed from V and 4 bases from J, the gap between germline ends came to 6 bases. The CDR3: CASSRGETQYF. The CDR3 DNA reads TGTGCCAGCAGCAGGGGAGAGACCCAGTACTTC.

This clone was detected once. V is TRBV6-5 and J is TRBJ2-3; weak D call: TRBD2 (5 bases). Germline V gives CDR1 MNHEY, CDR2 SVGAGI. Trimming left V 2 bases short and J 0 bases short, with 9 bases between. This CDR3 is built from 15 residues. Here the CDR3 DNA reads TGTGCCAGCAGTTACGGCGGGTTTAGCACAGATACGCAGTATTTT. This gives the protein CASSYGGFSTDTQYF.

The chain couples TRBV15 to TRBJ1-4, with a possible D match to TRBD1 (5 bases). With 9 bases removed from V and 5 bases from J, the gap between germline ends came to 16 bases. Germline CDR1 is LNHNV and CDR2 is YYDKDF (reference sequence). The CDR3 loop spans 14 amino acids. This CDR3 is CATADSRANEKLFF. The CDR3 DNA reads TGTGCCACAGCTGACAGCCGGGCAAATGAAAAACTGTTTTTT.

V gene TRBV6-6 combines with J gene TRBJ2-7; D may be TRBD2 (6 bases). Germline lookup yields CDR1 MNHNY and CDR2 SVGAGI (reference sequence). The CDR3 extends over 15 amino acids. Trimming shortened V by 4 bases and J by 0 bases, and 13 bases separated the two germline ends. The CDR3 nucleotides read TGTGCCAGCAGTTCATCTACGGGACTCTCCTACGAGCAGTACTTC. Amino acids: CASSSSTGLSYEQYF.

The chain couples TRBV27 to TRBJ2-2; 8 bases fit TRBD1. The V segment lost 4 bases and the J segment 4 bases; nucleotides outside the gene matches: 5. Germline CDR1 reads MNHEY; CDR2 reads SMNVEV (reference sequence). The CDR3 loop spans 15 amino acids. The DNA of the CDR3 is TGTGCCAGCAGTTGGCAGGGGGCAATCACCGGGGAGCTGTTTTTT. Translating it yields CASSWQGAITGELFF.

The chain combines TRBV7-6 with TRBJ2-1, with 12 bases that match TRBD2. The CDR3 length is 16 residues. J was trimmed by 5 bases and V by 4 bases; bases with no gene match: 6. Germline V gene lookup returns CDR1 SGHVS and CDR2 FNYEAQ. The CDR3 reads CASSSGLAGRNNEQFF. The CDR3 DNA follows: TGTGCCAGCAGCTCTGGACTAGCGGGAAGGAACAATGAGCAGTTCTTC. The whole variable domain, filled in from reference TRBV7-6 and TRBJ2-1, reads GAGVSQSPRYKVTKRGQDVALRCDPISGHVSLYWYRQALGQGPEFLTYFNYEAQQDKSGLPNDRFSAERPEGSISTLTIQRTEQRDSAMYRCASSSGLAGRNNEQFFGPGTRLTVL.

The rearrangement joins TRBV19 to TRBJ2-3, with 12 bases aligning to TRBD2. Trimming took 4 bases from V and 0 from J; bases not matched to a gene: 2. Germline values: CDR1 LNHDA, CDR2 SQIVND (reference sequence). This CDR3 contains 16 residues. CDR3 in DNA: TGTGCCAGTAGTAGGGGGACTAGCGGGAGCACAGATACGCAGTATTTT. Translated, it gives CASSRGTSGSTDTQYF.

This clone was observed a few times. CDR3: CATSRDRDRGSSEAFF. The CDR3 DNA follows: TGTGCCACCAGCAGAGACCGGGACAGGGGGTCTAGTGAAGCTTTCTTT. The chain combines TRBV15 with TRBJ1-1; 11 bases line up with TRBD1. The germline V gene encodes CDR1 LNHNV and CDR2 YYDKDF (reference sequence). V was pared by 0 bases and J by 7 bases, with 7 bases of the junction left unmatched. This CDR3 contains 16 residues.

The V and J genes are TRBV15 and TRBJ2-7; D is possibly TRBD1 (6 bases). The germline V gene has CDR1 LNHNV and CDR2 YYDKDF (reference sequence). The CDR3 has 14 residues. V gave up 5 bases and J gave up 2 bases, with 13 bases separating them. CDR3 loop: CATSHRDTPYEQYF. The CDR3 DNA is TGTGCCACCAGCCACCGGGACACCCCCTACGAGCAGTACTTC.

The chain uses TRBV13 and TRBJ2-5; 12 bases are shared with TRBD2. The length of the CDR3 is 16 residues. With 4 bases clipped from V and 5 bases from J, the junction kept 8 bases outside the gene matches. From germline, CDR1 is PRHDT and CDR2 FYEKMQ (reference sequence). CDR3 amino acids: CASSSRLAGDGETQYF. As DNA, the CDR3 is TGTGCCAGCAGCTCCCGACTAGCGGGAGACGGCGAGACCCAGTACTTC.

This chain's CDR3 is CASTVDRAYNEQFF. DNA for the CDR3: TGTGCCAGCACTGTGGACAGGGCCTACAATGAGCAGTTCTTC. J is TRBJ2-1 and V is TRBV2; 8 bases line up with TRBD1. This CDR3 is 14 amino acids long. V lost 7 bases to trimming and J lost 2 bases; unmatched junction nucleotides: 4. From germline, CDR1 is SNHLY and CDR2 FYNNEI.

This clone has just a few counts. V gene TRBV5-1 combines with J gene TRBJ2-7; TRBD1 aligns across 7 bases. The trim removed 5 bases at V and 3 bases at J, leaving 8 bases unmatched. Germline V CDR1 and CDR2: SGHRS, YFSETQ. This CDR3 is 14 amino acids long. The CDR3 DNA follows: TGCGCCAGCAGTCTCGAAGGGGACAGCTACGAGCAGTACTTC. Amino acids: CASSLEGDSYEQYF.

The chain joins TRBV2 to TRBJ1-2; weak D call: TRBD1 (6 bases). V was shortened by 8 bases and J by 9 bases, with 16 bases between the two germline ends. This CDR3 comprises 12 residues. Germline CDR1 reads SNHLY; CDR2 reads FYNNEI. The chain's CDR3 is CASDRTGISYTF. DNA of the CDR3: TGTGCCAGCGACCGAACAGGGATAAGCTACACCTTC.